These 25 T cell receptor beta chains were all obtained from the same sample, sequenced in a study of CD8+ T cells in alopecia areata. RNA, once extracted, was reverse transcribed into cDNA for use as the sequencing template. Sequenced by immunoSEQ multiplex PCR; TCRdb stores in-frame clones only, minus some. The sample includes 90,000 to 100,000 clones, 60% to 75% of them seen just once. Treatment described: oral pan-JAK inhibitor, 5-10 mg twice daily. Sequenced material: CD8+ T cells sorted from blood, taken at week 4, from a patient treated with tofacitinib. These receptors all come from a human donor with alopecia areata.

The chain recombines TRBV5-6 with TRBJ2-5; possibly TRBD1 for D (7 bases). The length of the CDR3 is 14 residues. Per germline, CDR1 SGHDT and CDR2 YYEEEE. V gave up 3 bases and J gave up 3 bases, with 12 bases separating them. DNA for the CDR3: TGTGCCAGCAGCTCGGGGGACAGAAAAGAGACCCAGTACTTC. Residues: CASSSGDRKETQYF.

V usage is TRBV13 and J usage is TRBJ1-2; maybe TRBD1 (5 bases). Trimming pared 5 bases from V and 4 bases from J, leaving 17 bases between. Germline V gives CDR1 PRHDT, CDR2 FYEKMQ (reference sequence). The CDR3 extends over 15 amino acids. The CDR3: CASSPGQTPSYGYTF. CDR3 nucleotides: TGTGCCAGCAGCCCTGGACAAACCCCCTCCTATGGCTACACCTTC.

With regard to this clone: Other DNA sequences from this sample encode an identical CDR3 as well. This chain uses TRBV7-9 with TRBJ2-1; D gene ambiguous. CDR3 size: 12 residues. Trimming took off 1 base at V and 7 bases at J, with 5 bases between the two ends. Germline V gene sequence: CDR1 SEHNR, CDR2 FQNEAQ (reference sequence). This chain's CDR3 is CASSLGRNEQFF. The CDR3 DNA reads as TGTGCCAGCAGCTTAGGGCGGAATGAGCAGTTCTTC. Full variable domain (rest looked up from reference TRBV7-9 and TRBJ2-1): DTGVSQNPRHKITKRGQNVTFRCDPISEHNRLYWYRQTLGQGPEFLTYFQNEAQLEKSRLLSDRFSAERPKGSFSTLEIQRTEQGDSAMYLCASSLGRNEQFFGPGTRLTVL.

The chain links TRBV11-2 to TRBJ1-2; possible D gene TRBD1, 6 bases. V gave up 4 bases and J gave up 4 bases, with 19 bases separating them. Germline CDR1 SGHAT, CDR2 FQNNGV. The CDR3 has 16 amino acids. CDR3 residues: CASSSNRPGASYGYTF. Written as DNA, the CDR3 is TGTGCCAGCAGCTCCAATCGTCCGGGGGCAAGCTATGGCTACACCTTC.

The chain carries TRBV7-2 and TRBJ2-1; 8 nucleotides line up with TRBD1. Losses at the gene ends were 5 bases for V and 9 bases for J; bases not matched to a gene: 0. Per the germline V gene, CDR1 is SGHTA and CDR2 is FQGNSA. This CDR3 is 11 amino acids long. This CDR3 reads CASSQGAEQFF. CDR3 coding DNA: TGTGCCAGCAGCCAGGGGGCTGAGCAGTTCTTC.

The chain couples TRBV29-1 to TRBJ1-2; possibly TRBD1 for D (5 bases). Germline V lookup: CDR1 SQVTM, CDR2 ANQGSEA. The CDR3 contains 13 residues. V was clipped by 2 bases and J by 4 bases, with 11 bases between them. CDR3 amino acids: CSVELPGLYGYTF. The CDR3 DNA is TGCAGCGTTGAACTGCCAGGGCTCTATGGCTACACCTTC.

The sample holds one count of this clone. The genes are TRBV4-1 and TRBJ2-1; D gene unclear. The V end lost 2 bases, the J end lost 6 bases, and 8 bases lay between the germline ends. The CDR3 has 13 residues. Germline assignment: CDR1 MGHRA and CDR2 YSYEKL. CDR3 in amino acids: CASSQPLSNEQFF. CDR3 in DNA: TGCGCCAGCAGCCAACCGCTATCCAATGAGCAGTTCTTC.

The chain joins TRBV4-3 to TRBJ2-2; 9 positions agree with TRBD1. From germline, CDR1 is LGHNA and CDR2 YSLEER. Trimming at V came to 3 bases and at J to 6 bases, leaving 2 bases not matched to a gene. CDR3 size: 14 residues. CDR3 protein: CASSQGQGPGELFF. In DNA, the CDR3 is TGCGCCAGCAGCCAGGGACAGGGTCCCGGGGAGCTGTTTTTT.

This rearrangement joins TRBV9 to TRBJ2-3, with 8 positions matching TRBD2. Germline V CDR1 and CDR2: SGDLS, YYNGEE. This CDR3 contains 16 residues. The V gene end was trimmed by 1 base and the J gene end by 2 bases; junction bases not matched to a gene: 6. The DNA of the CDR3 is TGTGCCAGCAGCGTAAGTTTAGCGGGACACACAGATACGCAGTATTTT. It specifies CASSVSLAGHTDTQYF.

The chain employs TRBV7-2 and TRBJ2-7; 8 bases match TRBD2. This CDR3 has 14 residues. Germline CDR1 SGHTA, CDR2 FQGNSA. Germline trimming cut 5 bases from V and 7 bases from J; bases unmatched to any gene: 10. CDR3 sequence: CASSPGVASGEQYF. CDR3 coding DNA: TGTGCCAGCAGCCCCGGGGTGGCTAGCGGGGAGCAGTACTTC.

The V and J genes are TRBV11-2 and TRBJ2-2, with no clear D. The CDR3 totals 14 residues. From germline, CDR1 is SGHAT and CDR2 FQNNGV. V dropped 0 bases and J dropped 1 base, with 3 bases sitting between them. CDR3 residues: CASSLEVNTGELFF. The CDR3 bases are TGTGCCAGCAGCTTAGAAGTGAACACCGGGGAGCTGTTTTTT.

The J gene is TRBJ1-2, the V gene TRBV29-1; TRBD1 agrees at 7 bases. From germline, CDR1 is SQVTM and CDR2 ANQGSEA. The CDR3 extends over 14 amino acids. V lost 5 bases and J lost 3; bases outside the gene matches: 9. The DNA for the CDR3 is TGCAGCGTTACAGGGGTGCAATACGACTATGGCTACACCTTC. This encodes CSVTGVQYDYGYTF.

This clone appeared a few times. The DNA for the CDR3 is TGTGCCATCAGTGCCAGCACAGATACGCAGTATTTT. This gives the protein CAISASTDTQYF. The J gene is TRBJ2-3, the V gene TRBV10-3; D unresolved. This CDR3 has 12 residues. The V and J ends lost 4 bases and 0 bases respectively, with 2 bases between them. CDR1 ENHRY and CDR2 SYGVKD come from the germline V gene.

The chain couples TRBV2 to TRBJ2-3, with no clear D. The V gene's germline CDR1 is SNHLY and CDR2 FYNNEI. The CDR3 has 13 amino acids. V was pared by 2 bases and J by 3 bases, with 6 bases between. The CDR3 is CASSEMITDTQYF. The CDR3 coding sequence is TGTGCCAGCAGTGAAATGATTACAGATACGCAGTATTTT.

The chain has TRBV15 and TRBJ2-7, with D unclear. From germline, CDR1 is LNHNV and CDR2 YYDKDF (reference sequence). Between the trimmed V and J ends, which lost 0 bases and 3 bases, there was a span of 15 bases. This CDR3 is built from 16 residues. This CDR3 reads CATSREPGQWSYEQYF. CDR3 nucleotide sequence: TGTGCCACCAGCAGAGAGCCGGGTCAGTGGAGCTACGAGCAGTACTTC.

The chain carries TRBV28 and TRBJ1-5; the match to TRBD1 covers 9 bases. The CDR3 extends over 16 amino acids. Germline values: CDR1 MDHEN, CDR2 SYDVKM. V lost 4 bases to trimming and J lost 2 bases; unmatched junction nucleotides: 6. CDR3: CASSYRQGVRNQPQHF. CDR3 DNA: TGTGCCAGCAGTTACAGACAGGGGGTGCGCAATCAGCCCCAGCATTTT.

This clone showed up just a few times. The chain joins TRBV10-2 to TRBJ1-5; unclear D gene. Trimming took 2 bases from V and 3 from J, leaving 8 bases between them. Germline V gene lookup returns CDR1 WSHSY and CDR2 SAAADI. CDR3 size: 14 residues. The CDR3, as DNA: TGCGCCAGCAGTGAGACGGCGGCCAATCAGCCCCAGCATTTT. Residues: CASSETAANQPQHF.

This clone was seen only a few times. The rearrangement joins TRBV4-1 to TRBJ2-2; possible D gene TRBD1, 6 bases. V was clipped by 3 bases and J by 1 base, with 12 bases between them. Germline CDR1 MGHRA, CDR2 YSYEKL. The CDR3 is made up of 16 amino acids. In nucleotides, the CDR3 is TGCGCCAGCAGCCATAGGACAGACTGGAACACCGGGGAGCTGTTTTTT. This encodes CASSHRTDWNTGELFF.

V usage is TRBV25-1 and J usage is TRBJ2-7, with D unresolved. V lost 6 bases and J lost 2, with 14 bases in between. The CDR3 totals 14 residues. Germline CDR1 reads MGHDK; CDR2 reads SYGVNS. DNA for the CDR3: TGTGCCAGCAGGCTTGATGGCCCCCCCTACGAGCAGTACTTC. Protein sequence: CASRLDGPPYEQYF.

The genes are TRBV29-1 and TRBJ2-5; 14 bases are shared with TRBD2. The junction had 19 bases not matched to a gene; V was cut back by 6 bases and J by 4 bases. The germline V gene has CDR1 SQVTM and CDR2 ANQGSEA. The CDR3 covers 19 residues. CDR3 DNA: TGCAGCGTCAACACCGTCGGACTAGCGGGGGGTGTGGTCGGAGAGACCCAGTACTTC. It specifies CSVNTVGLAGGVVGETQYF.

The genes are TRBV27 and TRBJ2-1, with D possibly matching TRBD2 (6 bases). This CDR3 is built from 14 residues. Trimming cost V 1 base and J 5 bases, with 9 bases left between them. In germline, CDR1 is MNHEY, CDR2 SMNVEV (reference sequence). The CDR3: CASSLWASDNEQFF. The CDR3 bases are TGTGCCAGCAGTTTATGGGCTAGCGACAATGAGCAGTTCTTC.

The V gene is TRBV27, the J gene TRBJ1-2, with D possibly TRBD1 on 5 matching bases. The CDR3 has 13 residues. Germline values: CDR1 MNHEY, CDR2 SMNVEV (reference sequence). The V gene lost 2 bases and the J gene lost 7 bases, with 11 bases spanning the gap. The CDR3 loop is CASSLGRATGYTF. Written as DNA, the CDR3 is TGTGCCAGCAGTTTAGGCAGGGCGACTGGCTACACCTTC.

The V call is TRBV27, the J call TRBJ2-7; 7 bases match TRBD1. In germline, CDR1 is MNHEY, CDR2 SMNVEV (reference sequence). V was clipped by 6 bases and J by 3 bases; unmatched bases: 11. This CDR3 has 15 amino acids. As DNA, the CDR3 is TGTGCCAGCAGCCCCAGGGACAGTCCGGACTACGAGCAGTACTTC. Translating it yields CASSPRDSPDYEQYF.

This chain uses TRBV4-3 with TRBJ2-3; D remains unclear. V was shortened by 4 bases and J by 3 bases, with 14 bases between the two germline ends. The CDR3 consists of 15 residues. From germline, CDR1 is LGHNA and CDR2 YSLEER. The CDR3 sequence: CASSRVGPRTDTQYF. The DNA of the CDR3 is TGCGCCAGCAGCCGTGTAGGGCCCAGGACAGATACGCAGTATTTT.

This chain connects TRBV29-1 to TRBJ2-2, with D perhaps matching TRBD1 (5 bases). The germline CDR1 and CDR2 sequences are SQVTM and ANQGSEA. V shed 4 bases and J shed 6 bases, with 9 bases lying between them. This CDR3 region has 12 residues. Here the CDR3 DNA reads TGCAGCGTTGTTAGGGGATCCGGGGAGCTGTTTTTT. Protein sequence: CSVVRGSGELFF.